This T cell receptor beta chain stems from a study of blood T cell repertoires in COVID-19. Overall study context: Sources were T cells, B-cell-depleted T cells, or PBMCs; the material itself was cDNA or gDNA.

The V and J ends lost 2 bases and 5 bases, in that order; junction bases with no gene match: 8. CDR1 is SGDLS, CDR2 YYNGEE, per germline. This CDR3 region has 16 residues. Recruits, aged roughly 18 to 95 years, lived in 24 US areas. Participants reported their clinical history, and cohort assignment relied on those reports. This table comes from immunoSEQ multiplex PCR, and its TCRdb copy is limited to in-frame clones, with some not included. The sample records hundreds of thousands of clones, about 85% being singletons. The V gene is TRBV9, the J gene TRBJ2-5, with TRBD2 matching over 11 bases. The receptor comes from a young woman with acute COVID-19. Source material: PBMCs or T cells enriched from blood (not recorded which). The CDR3 spells CASSVGTSGYRETQYF. CDR3 nucleotide sequence: TGTGCCAGCAGCGTTGGGACTAGCGGATATCGGGAGACCCAGTACTTC.